This TCR beta chain was captured in a study of blood T cell repertoires in COVID-19. Study overall: Samples of COVID-19 (acute and convalescent) were obtained from the United States, Italy and Spain.

The CDR3 is 16 amino acids. The germline V gene has CDR1 MDHEN and CDR2 SYDVKM. The ends were cut back, 4 bases at V and 9 bases at J, with 24 bases in the middle. Recruitment covered over 20 US areas and drew participants whose ages spanned roughly 18 to 100 years. Which cohort a participant joined came from the clinical history participants gave. TCRdb's copy holds only in-frame clones and misses some; the assay was immunoSEQ multiplex PCR. Altogether over 200,000 clones are present, about 80% being singletons, with the ten largest covering 15%. The rearrangement links TRBV28 to TRBJ1-1; D may be TRBD1 (6 bases). The source is a man aged 40-50 years who had recovered from COVID-19. The specimen sequenced was PBMCs or T cells enriched from blood (not recorded which). CDR3 nucleotide sequence: TGTGCCAGCAGTTCCGCCCAAAAACCTTACAGGGTACAAGCTTTCTTT. Residues: CASSSAQKPYRVQAFF. The entire variable domain, with the rest obtained from reference TRBV28 and TRBJ1-1, is as follows: DVKVTQSSRYLVKRTGEKVFLECVQDMDHENMFWYRQDPGLGLRLIYFSYDVKMKEKGDIPEGYSVSREKKERFSLILESASTNQTSMYLCASSSAQKPYRVQAFFGQGTRLTVV.